A single sample is the source of the 29 T cell receptor beta chains below, sequenced in a study of neoadjuvant anti-PD-1 for oral cavity cancer (dated by TCRdb to the early 2020s). The time point label corresponds to: before neoadjuvant nivolumab. Preparation of the library involved the immunoSEQ multiplex PCR assay. As stored in TCRdb, this immuneACCESS dataset retains in-frame rearrangements with V and J assigned. A fraction of the clones does not appear; measured against another copy, unresolved V genes explain less than half of the discrepancy, and the remainder lacks a known reason. The sample table shows around 60,000 clones, and approximately 79% are seen once. In total, the top ten clones hold 2.5% to 3% of the sample. The sample consisted of PBMCs, taken before nivolumab (anti-PD-1) treatment. All receptors derive from a person aged 40-85 years with oral cavity squamous cell carcinoma.

This clone has a handful of counts. V usage is TRBV27 and J usage is TRBJ2-1; the D call may be TRBD1 or TRBD2 (5 bases each). V lost 6 bases to trimming and J lost 0 bases, with 18 bases between them. Germline CDR1 MNHEY, CDR2 SMNVEV (reference sequence). The CDR3 sequence is 17 residues long. CDR3 nucleotide sequence: TGTGCCAGCAGCCCTCGGGACGCGGGTGTCTCCTACAATGAGCAGTTCTTC. Translated, it gives CASSPRDAGVSYNEQFF.

The sample holds one count of this clone. The CDR3 nucleotides read TGTGCCAGCTCACCAGAGAGGACAGGGAGGGATACGCAGTATTTT. The encoded protein is CASSPERTGRDTQYF. The V gene is TRBV18, the J gene TRBJ2-3, with TRBD1 identical over 8 bases. Germline trimming cut 2 bases from V and 6 bases from J; bases unmatched to any gene: 7. Germline V CDR1 and CDR2: KGHSH, LQKENI. This CDR3 comprises 15 residues.

This clone came up a few times. The rearrangement links TRBV19 to TRBJ2-1, with 8 nucleotides matching TRBD1. CDR3 size: 14 residues. Germline lookup yields CDR1 LNHDA and CDR2 SQIVND (reference sequence). Germline trimming cut 5 bases from V and 5 bases from J; bases unmatched to any gene: 5. This CDR3 reads CASSFTGGHNEQFF. The CDR3, as DNA: TGTGCCAGTAGTTTCACAGGGGGACACAATGAGCAGTTCTTC. The full variable domain, its missing parts supplied by reference TRBV19 and TRBJ2-1, is DGGITQSPKYLFRKEGQNVTLSCEQNLNHDAMYWYRQDPGQGLRLIYYSQIVNDFQKGDIAEGYSVSREKKESFPLTVTSAQKNPTAFYLCASSFTGGHNEQFFGPGTRLTVL.

The chain uses TRBV27 and TRBJ2-7; D not certain. The CDR3 is made up of 13 amino acids. V dropped 0 bases and J dropped 5 bases, with 8 bases sitting between them. The germline V gene encodes CDR1 MNHEY and CDR2 SMNVEV (reference sequence). The CDR3 DNA sequence: TGTGCCAGCAGTTTATCTCGTGGGAACGAGCAGTACTTC. Translated, it gives CASSLSRGNEQYF.

V is TRBV28 and J is TRBJ2-7; a weak D match, TRBD1 (5 bases). There are 15 residues in the CDR3. Germline V gene sequence: CDR1 MDHEN, CDR2 SYDVKM. Trimming took 5 bases from V and 3 from J, leaving 17 bases between them. CDR3 in amino acids: CASSPIGQGLYEQYF. CDR3 nucleotide sequence: TGTGCCAGCAGTCCCATTGGGCAGGGCCTCTACGAGCAGTACTTC.

The chain is built from TRBV5-4 and TRBJ2-5, with TRBD2 matching over 9 bases. The CDR3 totals 15 residues. V shed 6 bases, J shed 5 bases, and the junction held 11 bases outside the gene matches. Germline CDR1 SGHNT, CDR2 YYREEE (reference sequence). Here the CDR3 DNA reads TGTGCCAGCATGACCCTCGGGACTAGCTACGAGACCCAGTACTTC. Protein: CASMTLGTSYETQYF.

This chain uses TRBV27 with TRBJ2-3; TRBD2 agrees at 8 bases. This CDR3 comprises 15 residues. From germline, CDR1 is MNHEY and CDR2 SMNVEV (reference sequence). Germline trimming cut 4 bases from V and 5 bases from J; bases unmatched to any gene: 8. CDR3 in amino acids: CASSSSGTRGDTQYF. CDR3 nucleotides: TGTGCCAGCAGTTCCTCCGGGACTAGAGGAGATACGCAGTATTTT.

V is TRBV6-1 and J is TRBJ1-3; 10 bases fit TRBD1. CDR3 length: 15 residues. The ends lost 6 bases at V and 5 bases at J; junction bases unmatched: 7. Germline V lookup: CDR1 MNHNS, CDR2 SASEGT. In nucleotides, the CDR3 is TGTGCCAGCAGGCCGGGACAGGGGATGAGAAACACCATATATTTT. It is translated as CASRPGQGMRNTIYF.

This clone was seen only once. The chain has TRBV19 and TRBJ1-5; perhaps TRBD1 as D (6 bases). The CDR3 contains 15 residues. The germline gives CDR1 LNHDA, CDR2 SQIVND (reference sequence). V shed 8 bases and J shed 2 bases, with 16 bases lying between them. CDR3 protein: CASLGAQGGNQPQHF. For the CDR3, the DNA is TGTGCCAGTTTGGGGGCACAGGGTGGCAATCAGCCCCAGCATTTT.

V gene TRBV28 combines with J gene TRBJ1-6; 10 positions agree with TRBD1. The CDR3 is 16 residues long. V dropped 2 bases and J dropped 4; count of bases not matched to a gene: 2. Germline CDR1 and CDR2: MDHEN and SYDVKM. CDR3 amino acids: CASSLGGQGYNSPLHF. CDR3 sequence (DNA): TGTGCCAGCAGTTTAGGGGGACAGGGGTATAATTCACCCCTCCACTTT. The full variable domain, completed using reference TRBV28 and TRBJ1-6, is DVKVTQSSRYLVKRTGEKVFLECVQDMDHENMFWYRQDPGLGLRLIYFSYDVKMKEKGDIPEGYSVSREKKERFSLILESASTNQTSMYLCASSLGGQGYNSPLHFGNGTRLTVT.

This rearrangement joins TRBV28 to TRBJ1-5, with D hard to call. The CDR3 runs to 14 residues. The germline CDR1 and CDR2 sequences are MDHEN and SYDVKM. Trimming shortened V by 5 bases and J by 0 bases, and 8 bases separated the two germline ends. CDR3 in amino acids: CASSEEFSNQPQHF. The CDR3 DNA reads TGTGCCAGCAGTGAGGAGTTTAGCAATCAGCCCCAGCATTTT.

There are a few counts of this clone. V usage is TRBV10-1 and J usage is TRBJ1-5; D may be TRBD1 (5 bases). Germline V gene lookup returns CDR1 WNHNN and CDR2 SYGVQD (reference sequence). Deletions cut 4 bases from V and 7 bases from J, with 11 bases between. CDR3 size: 13 residues. Written as DNA, the CDR3 is TGCGCCAGCAGTGCCGGGGGAAACCAGCCCCAGCATTTT. As protein: CASSAGGNQPQHF.

The V and J genes are TRBV9 and TRBJ2-2, with TRBD1 matching over 9 bases. The CDR3 has 17 residues. After removal of 0 bases from V and 4 bases from J, the junction contained 7 bases not matched to a gene. Germline V gene data show CDR1 as SGDLS and CDR2 as YYNGEE. CDR3 residues: CASSVVGGQGSTGELFF. CDR3 bases: TGTGCCAGCAGCGTAGTTGGTGGACAGGGGAGCACCGGGGAGCTGTTTTTT.

V gene TRBV19 combines with J gene TRBJ2-2; weak D call: TRBD1 (5 bases). CDR3 length equals 14 residues. V was shortened by 5 bases and J by 6 bases, with 13 bases between the two germline ends. Germline lookup yields CDR1 LNHDA and CDR2 SQIVND (reference sequence). CDR3: CASSYRGRAGELFF. DNA of the CDR3: TGTGCCAGTAGTTATAGGGGTAGGGCCGGGGAGCTGTTTTTT.

The chain carries TRBV11-2 and TRBJ2-1, with 8 bases aligning to TRBD1. The V gene end was trimmed by 4 bases and the J gene end by 5 bases; junction bases not matched to a gene: 4. There are 14 residues in the CDR3. Germline loops: CDR1 SGHAT, CDR2 FQNNGV. CDR3 sequence reads: CASSSLGQDNEQFF. In DNA, the CDR3 is TGTGCCAGCAGCTCCTTGGGACAGGACAATGAGCAGTTCTTC.

The rearrangement uses TRBV5-1 and TRBJ2-7; 7 bases are a match to TRBD1. The CDR3 length is 13 residues. The V segment lost 1 base and the J segment 6 bases; nucleotides outside the gene matches: 4. CDR1 and CDR2 from the germline V gene are SGHRS and YFSETQ. The CDR3, as DNA: TGCGCCAGCAGCTTGCCGGGACAGCCCGAGCAGTACTTC. Its protein is CASSLPGQPEQYF.

The J gene is TRBJ1-1, the V gene TRBV30; D perhaps matches TRBD1 (5 bases). The CDR3 covers 13 residues. V was pared by 3 bases and J by 5 bases, with 13 bases between. Germline V gene sequence: CDR1 GTSNPN, CDR2 SVGIG (reference sequence). CDR3 coding DNA: TGTGCCTGGAGCCCAGCAGGGTGGACTGAAGCTTTCTTT. Translation gives CAWSPAGWTEAFF.

Turning to this clone: One junction end does not reproduce the germline sequence, and a read error may be involved. This chain uses TRBV19 with TRBJ2-5; 12 positions match TRBD1. The CDR3 length is 16 residues. Looked up from germline, CDR1 is LNHDA and CDR2 is SQIVND (reference sequence). The CDR3 loop reads CASSIPGTGGQKTQYF. The CDR3 region has the DNA TGTGCCAGTAGTATACCAGGGACAGGGGGCCAAAAGACCCAGTACTTC.

This clone was seen just once. V and J are TRBV5-4 and TRBJ1-4, with D possibly being TRBD1 (5 bases). The CDR3 extends over 15 amino acids. Trimming stripped 1 base from V and 6 bases from J, with 13 bases between. Germline V lookup: CDR1 SGHNT, CDR2 YYREEE (reference sequence). CDR3 sequence (DNA): TGTGCCAGCAGCTTGAGGCAGGGTGGGGATGAAAAACTGTTTTTT. Amino acid sequence: CASSLRQGGDEKLFF.

This chain links TRBV6-1 with TRBJ1-1; TRBD1 might be the D (5 bases). Between the trimmed V and J ends, which lost 3 bases and 9 bases, there was a span of 11 bases. Germline loops: CDR1 MNHNS, CDR2 SASEGT. The CDR3 has 12 amino acids. CDR3 sequence: CASSEGTTKAFF. The CDR3 region has the DNA TGTGCCAGCAGTGAGGGGACCACAAAAGCTTTCTTT.

The chain has TRBV28 and TRBJ2-1; D is possibly TRBD1 or TRBD2 (5 bases each). Trimming cost V 4 bases and J 0 bases, with 7 bases left between them. CDR3 length equals 14 residues. Germline lookup yields CDR1 MDHEN and CDR2 SYDVKM. In DNA, the CDR3 is TGTGCCAGCAGTTGGGGGTCCTCCTACAATGAGCAGTTCTTC. This gives the protein CASSWGSSYNEQFF.

This sequence joins TRBV6-5 and TRBJ2-7; 9 bases fit TRBD1. V was clipped by 4 bases and J by 5 bases; unmatched bases: 12. From germline, CDR1 is MNHEY and CDR2 SVGAGI. CDR3 length: 16 residues. The DNA for the CDR3 is TGTGCCAGCAGTTGGAACAGGGGGCCCCCGTGGGACGAGCAGTACTTC. It is translated as CASSWNRGPPWDEQYF.

The CDR3 DNA reads TGTGCCAGCAGCCCCCTGGGGACAGAAACCTACGAGCAGTACTTC. This sequence encodes CASSPLGTETYEQYF. The chain carries TRBV7-8 and TRBJ2-7, with 7 bases aligning to TRBD1. The V segment lost 5 bases and the J segment 2 bases; nucleotides outside the gene matches: 9. Germline V CDR1 and CDR2: SGHVS, FQNEAQ. This CDR3 is 15 amino acids long.

The table lists this clone with a few counts. In DNA, the CDR3 is TGTGCCAGCAGCTTTATGAGGGACGGAGTTTCACCCCTCCACTTT. Translated: CASSFMRDGVSPLHF. The chain joins TRBV11-2 to TRBJ1-6; D may be TRBD1 (5 bases). The CDR3 consists of 15 residues. From germline, CDR1 is SGHAT and CDR2 FQNNGV. V lost 3 bases to trimming and J lost 9 bases, with 15 bases between them.

This chain connects TRBV7-2 to TRBJ2-2; no clear D. With 3 bases removed from V and 2 bases from J, the gap between germline ends came to 10 bases. CDR1 and CDR2 (germline): SGHTA, FQGNSA. The CDR3 length is 15 residues. CDR3 residues: CASSFTGFNTGELFF. CDR3 bases: TGTGCCAGCAGCTTTACGGGCTTCAACACCGGGGAGCTGTTTTTT.

The rearrangement joins TRBV7-9 to TRBJ1-5; D might be TRBD1 (6 bases). This CDR3 region has 18 residues. The ends were cut back, 5 bases at V and 0 bases at J, with 20 bases in the middle. Germline loops: CDR1 SEHNR, CDR2 FQNEAQ (reference sequence). CDR3 region: CASSRTSRGLNSNQPQHF. In DNA, the CDR3 is TGTGCCAGCAGCCGAACCTCCAGGGGACTGAATAGCAATCAGCCCCAGCATTTT.

The rearrangement joins TRBV5-4 to TRBJ2-5, with 7 bases aligning to TRBD2. Germline CDR1 and CDR2: SGHNT and YYREEE (reference sequence). CDR3 length: 14 amino acids. Trimming removed 1 base from V and 5 bases from J; junction bases left unmatched: 5. CDR3 sequence reads: CASSLRLAAETQYF. CDR3 nucleotides: TGTGCCAGCAGCTTGAGGCTAGCGGCTGAGACCCAGTACTTC.

V is TRBV19 and J is TRBJ2-2, with D tentatively TRBD2 (6 bases). This CDR3 comprises 16 residues. CDR1 and CDR2 from the germline V gene are LNHDA and SQIVND (reference sequence). The V gene lost 7 bases and the J gene lost 2 bases, with 17 bases spanning the gap. The DNA of the CDR3 is TGTGCCAGTAATGTTGGAACGGGGGTTAACACCGGGGAGCTGTTTTTT. Protein product: CASNVGTGVNTGELFF.

This clone was counted once. This chain connects TRBV5-6 to TRBJ2-7; possibly TRBD2 for D (6 bases). Trimming pared 0 bases from V and 2 bases from J, leaving 18 bases between. CDR1 and CDR2 from the germline V gene are SGHDT and YYEEEE. The CDR3 covers 17 residues. The CDR3 spells CASSLGWSTSPTYEQYF. In DNA form, the CDR3 reads TGTGCCAGCAGCTTGGGTTGGTCTACTAGCCCTACCTACGAGCAGTACTTC.